Following are 30 T cell receptor beta chains from one sample sequenced in a study of T-cell reconstitution after alpha-beta-depleted transplantation in children. Preparation of the TCRbeta library used unique molecular identifiers. TCRdb reanalysed the PCR reads using MiXCR and keeps one entry per CDR3 protein. Of under 450,000 distinct CDR3 sequences in the sample, about 17% were seen once. The material sequenced was PBMCs, mostly from graft donor cells, taken 360 days after TCRalphabeta/CD19-depleted stem cell transplant. These receptor sequences come from a boy younger than two who had a stem cell transplant for Wiskott-Aldrich syndrome, so the T cells may come from the graft donor.

The rearrangement links TRBV24-1 to TRBJ2-2; D gene unclear. The germline V gene encodes CDR1 KGHDR and CDR2 SFDVKD. This CDR3 comprises 13 residues. V was shortened by 0 bases and J by 7 bases, with 5 bases between the two germline ends. The CDR3 DNA is TGTGCCACCAGTGATTTGCCGGTCGGGGAGCTGTTTTTT. This codes for CATSDLPVGELFF.

This clonotype was picked up a small number of times. This chain connects TRBV5-1 to TRBJ1-5; D remains ambiguous. Between the trimmed V and J ends, which lost 4 bases and 3 bases, there was a span of 8 bases. This CDR3 has 13 amino acids. The germline CDR1 and CDR2 sequences are SGHRS and YFSETQ. The CDR3 bases are TGCGCCAGCAGCCAGCCCCCCAATCAGCCCCAGCATTTT. It encodes CASSQPPNQPQHF.

V gene TRBV6-5 combines with J gene TRBJ2-7; D gene unclear. Germline-derived CDR1 and CDR2 are MNHEY and SVGAGI. V was clipped by 0 bases and J by 3 bases, with 15 bases between them. This CDR3 comprises 16 residues. The CDR3 region is CASSYSGSKQIYEQYF. The CDR3 nucleotides are TGTGCCAGCAGTTACTCCGGCAGTAAACAGATCTACGAGCAGTACTTC.

V and J are TRBV7-6 and TRBJ2-2, with 7 bases aligning to TRBD1. The germline CDR1 and CDR2 sequences are SGHVS and FNYEAQ. With V trimmed by 5 bases and J by 0 bases, 6 bases remained unmatched. The CDR3 is 16 amino acids. CDR3: CASSQFGTANTGELFF. The CDR3 region has the DNA TGTGCCAGCAGCCAATTTGGGACAGCGAACACCGGGGAGCTGTTTTTT. The entire variable domain, with the rest obtained from reference TRBV7-6 and TRBJ2-2, is as follows: GAGVSQSPRYKVTKRGQDVALRCDPISGHVSLYWYRQALGQGPEFLTYFNYEAQQDKSGLPNDRFSAERPEGSISTLTIQRTEQRDSAMYRCASSQFGTANTGELFFGEGSRLTVL.

The rearrangement joins TRBV7-9 to TRBJ2-7, with 7 positions matching TRBD1. The CDR3 contains 16 residues. V was pared by 5 bases and J by 3 bases, with 13 bases of the junction left unmatched. In germline, CDR1 is SEHNR, CDR2 FQNEAQ (reference sequence). The CDR3 loop reads CASSLGTGTANYEQYF. CDR3 in DNA: TGTGCCAGCAGCCTAGGAACCGGGACAGCGAACTACGAGCAGTACTTC.

The chain carries TRBV12-3 or TRBV12-4 and TRBJ2-7; 9 bases line up with TRBD1. V shed 4 bases and J 4 bases; nucleotides not matched to a gene: 14. The CDR3 totals 17 residues. The CDR3 reads CASSYPRDRVGDYEQYF. The CDR3 nucleotides are TGTGCCAGCAGTTACCCCCGGGACAGGGTCGGGGATTACGAGCAGTACTTC.

V and J are TRBV12-3 or TRBV12-4 and TRBJ2-5, with 11 bases fitting TRBD1. V dropped 3 bases and J dropped 5; count of bases not matched to a gene: 5. The CDR3 length is 15 residues. Here the CDR3 DNA reads TGTGCCAGCAGTTTCGGGGACAGGGGGAAGGAGACCCAGTACTTC. Protein sequence: CASSFGDRGKETQYF.

This clonotype has just a few counts. V usage is TRBV15 and J usage is TRBJ1-6; 7 bases match TRBD1. The trim removed 2 bases at V and 6 bases at J, leaving 7 bases unmatched. This CDR3 spans 16 amino acids. Germline V gives CDR1 LNHNV, CDR2 YYDKDF (reference sequence). The CDR3 DNA follows: TGTGCCACCAGCAGAACTGACAGGGCTGTTAATTCACCCCTCCACTTT. Protein: CATSRTDRAVNSPLHF. Variable domain in full (rest from reference TRBV15 and TRBJ1-6): DAMVIQNPRYQVTQFGKPVTLSCSQTLNHNVMYWYQQKSSQAPKLLFHYYDKDFNNEADTPDNFQSRRPNTSFCFLDIRSPGLGDTAMYLCATSRTDRAVNSPLHFGNGTRLTVT.

This sequence joins TRBV5-1 and TRBJ2-2; D may be TRBD2 (5 bases). Germline V gene sequence: CDR1 SGHRS, CDR2 YFSETQ. The length of the CDR3 is 16 residues. Deletions cut 1 base from V and 2 bases from J, with 12 bases between. CDR3 amino acids: CASSLPLAANTGELFF. CDR3 DNA sequence: TGCGCCAGCAGCTTGCCCCTAGCAGCTAACACCGGGGAGCTGTTTTTT.

The rearrangement uses TRBV20-1 and TRBJ1-6; a possible D gene is TRBD1 (5 bases). Germline V gene sequence: CDR1 DFQATT, CDR2 SNEGSKA (reference sequence). The CDR3 is 13 residues long. Trimming took off 7 bases at V and 7 bases at J, with 14 bases between the two ends. The CDR3 DNA sequence: TGCAGTGGGGGGATCCTACAAAATTCACCCCTCCACTTT. Translation gives CSGGILQNSPLHF.

The rearrangement uses TRBV10-3 and TRBJ2-1; 7 positions agree with TRBD2. V lost 6 bases to trimming and J lost 6 bases; unmatched junction nucleotides: 14. Germline CDR1 and CDR2: ENHRY and SYGVKD. CDR3 length: 16 residues. CDR3 nucleotides: TGTGCCATCAGATCCGGGGGAGGGCCCCAACTCAATGAGCAGTTCTTC. It codes for CAIRSGGGPQLNEQFF.

This rearrangement joins TRBV5-1 to TRBJ2-5, with D uncertain. This CDR3 region has 13 residues. Trimming left V 1 base short and J 5 bases short, with 9 bases between. Germline V lookup: CDR1 SGHRS, CDR2 YFSETQ. The CDR3 DNA reads TGCGCCAGCAGCTTGTTCCGCAGGGAGACCCAGTACTTC. This encodes CASSLFRRETQYF.

Only a few counts were recorded for this clonotype. This chain connects TRBV6-5 to TRBJ1-5; weak D call: TRBD1 (5 bases). The CDR3 has 16 residues. The germline gives CDR1 MNHEY, CDR2 SVGAGI. Deletions cut 4 bases from V and 0 bases from J, with 13 bases between. CDR3 loop: CASSSGQRYSNQPQHF. The CDR3 DNA is TGTGCCAGCAGTTCAGGGCAGAGATATAGCAATCAGCCCCAGCATTTT.

Only a few counts were recorded for this clonotype. This chain uses TRBV9 with TRBJ2-1; 9 positions match TRBD1. Germline assignment: CDR1 SGDLS and CDR2 YYNGEE. This CDR3 comprises 15 residues. V shed 4 bases and J 2 bases; nucleotides not matched to a gene: 4. The CDR3, as DNA: TGTGCCAGCAGCATCGGACAGGGGCCCTACAATGAGCAGTTCTTC. Translation gives CASSIGQGPYNEQFF.

This rearrangement joins TRBV12-3 or TRBV12-4 to TRBJ2-2; 8 bases line up with TRBD2. There are 17 residues in the CDR3. The V gene end was trimmed by 7 bases and the J gene end by 0 bases; junction bases not matched to a gene: 10. The CDR3 bases are TGTGCCAGCACCATGACCGGGAGGGGGACGAACACCGGGGAGCTGTTTTTT. Translating it yields CASTMTGRGTNTGELFF.

The J gene is TRBJ2-5, the V gene TRBV14; no clear D gene. Trimming left V 1 base short and J 3 bases short, with 3 bases between. Germline values: CDR1 SGHDN, CDR2 FVKESK. The CDR3 covers 12 residues. CDR3 in amino acids: CASSQAKETQYF. The CDR3 DNA is TGTGCCAGCAGCCAAGCTAAAGAGACCCAGTACTTC.

Concerning this clonotype itself: Germline and junction disagree at one end, which may indicate a read error. The CDR3 nucleotides read TGTGCCAGCAGCTTTGCACTAGGGGGCACAGATACTCAGTATTTT. As protein: CASSFALGGTDTQYF. This rearrangement joins TRBV7-2 to TRBJ2-3; TRBD1 aligns across 7 bases. The CDR3 spans 15 residues. Germline lookup yields CDR1 SGHTA and CDR2 FQGNSA.

The chain combines TRBV12-3 or TRBV12-4 with TRBJ2-1; D call uncertain. Trimming pared 2 bases from V and 5 bases from J, leaving 7 bases between. The length of the CDR3 is 13 residues. CDR3 bases: TGTGCCAGCAGTTTACTTGTAAACAATGAGCAGTTCTTC. This translates into CASSLLVNNEQFF.

The table lists this clonotype with a few counts. In DNA, the CDR3 is TGCGCCAGCAGCTTGTTGGGACAGGCTACGAACACCGGGGAGCTGTTTTTT. Translating it yields CASSLLGQATNTGELFF. This chain connects TRBV5-1 to TRBJ2-2; TRBD1 matches 8 bases. J lost 0 bases, V lost 1 base, and 5 bases had no gene match. The CDR3 is 17 amino acids. Germline loops: CDR1 SGHRS, CDR2 YFSETQ.

This chain joins TRBV20-1 and TRBJ2-1; 7 bases are a match to TRBD2. V gave up 2 bases and J gave up 6 bases; unmatched junction bases: 4. CDR1 DFQATT and CDR2 SNEGSKA come from the germline V gene (reference sequence). The CDR3 extends over 13 amino acids. CDR3 sequence: CSARSGVSNEQFF. DNA for the CDR3: TGCAGTGCTAGAAGCGGGGTATCCAATGAGCAGTTCTTC.

This clonotype was counted between two and nine times. J is TRBJ2-1 and V is TRBV18; maybe TRBD2 (6 bases). Trimming pared 3 bases from V and 11 bases from J, leaving 20 bases between. The CDR3 has 15 residues. In germline, CDR1 is KGHSH, CDR2 LQKENI. The CDR3 region is CASSPSWTGVVQQFF. The CDR3 nucleotides read TGTGCCAGCTCACCCTCTTGGACGGGGGTTGTACAGCAGTTCTTC.

This clonotype was counted a few times. The gene calls are TRBV7-2 and TRBJ2-4, with no clear D. This CDR3 has 15 residues. The V and J ends lost 5 bases and 0 bases respectively, with 11 bases between them. From germline, CDR1 is SGHTA and CDR2 FQGNSA. The CDR3 sequence is CASSHEPRAKNIQYF. In DNA form, the CDR3 reads TGTGCCAGCAGCCATGAGCCGAGAGCCAAAAACATTCAGTACTTC.

V is TRBV5-1 and J is TRBJ2-1, with TRBD2 matching over 14 bases. The CDR3 totals 14 residues. In germline, CDR1 is SGHRS, CDR2 YFSETQ. After removal of 4 bases from V and 6 bases from J, the junction contained 0 bases not matched to a gene. For the CDR3, the DNA is TGCGCCAGCAGCGGACTAGCGGGGGGCAATGAGCAGTTCTTC. Residues: CASSGLAGGNEQFF.

This clonotype came up many times. The rearrangement joins TRBV5-1 to TRBJ2-3, with 7 nucleotides matching TRBD2. This CDR3 spans 15 amino acids. V was pared by 2 bases and J by 3 bases, with 6 bases of the junction left unmatched. Germline V lookup: CDR1 SGHRS, CDR2 YFSETQ. The CDR3 reads CASSFGGYGTDTQYF. CDR3 in DNA: TGCGCCAGCAGCTTCGGGGGGTATGGGACAGATACGCAGTATTTT.

The chain links TRBV5-1 to TRBJ2-7; 7 bases are a match to TRBD1. CDR1 and CDR2 (germline): SGHRS, YFSETQ. The CDR3 is made up of 15 amino acids. Germline trimming cut 4 bases from V and 6 bases from J; bases unmatched to any gene: 13. Here the CDR3 DNA reads TGCGCCAGCAGCAGACAGGGTTACCTCGGAGGCGAGCAGTACTTC. This gives the protein CASSRQGYLGGEQYF.

The chain employs TRBV20-1 and TRBJ1-5; no reliable D call. The CDR3 is 15 amino acids. Per the germline V gene, CDR1 is DFQATT and CDR2 is SNEGSKA (reference sequence). The V end was cut by 2 bases, the J end by 2 bases, with 13 bases between. The DNA for the CDR3 is TGCAGTGCTAGACCCTTAGACGGCCGCAATCAGCCCCAGCATTTT. Residues: CSARPLDGRNQPQHF.

Only a few counts were recorded for this clonotype. The chain links TRBV27 to TRBJ1-5, with 8 bases matching TRBD1. Germline V CDR1 and CDR2: MNHEY, SMNVEV (reference sequence). The trim removed 4 bases at V and 4 bases at J, leaving 9 bases unmatched. The CDR3 sequence is 16 residues long. CDR3 residues: CASSSRGRPNNQPQHF. CDR3 DNA: TGTGCCAGCAGTTCCAGGGGGCGACCGAATAATCAGCCCCAGCATTTT.

This clonotype was detected only a few times. The chain recombines TRBV24-1 with TRBJ2-2; D is perhaps TRBD1 (6 bases). The V and J ends lost 2 bases and 6 bases respectively, with 12 bases between them. Germline CDR1 KGHDR, CDR2 SFDVKD. This CDR3 region has 15 residues. CDR3 bases: TGTGCCACCAGTGATTCACAGGGCCCCGCCGGGGAGCTGTTTTTT. Translating gives CATSDSQGPAGELFF.

A few counts support this clonotype. The junction and the germline gene differ at one end; a read error may be behind it. This chain joins TRBV7-2 and TRBJ2-5; possibly TRBD1 or TRBD2 for D (5 bases each). Germline V gene data show CDR1 as SGHTA and CDR2 as FQGNSA. The CDR3 sequence is 12 residues long. The CDR3 DNA reads TGTGCCAGCAGCTTAGTGGGGACCGTCTCAAGTTTC. Translated, it gives CASSLVGTVSSF.

The chain uses TRBV2 and TRBJ2-7; D remains ambiguous. Trimming left V 5 bases short and J 2 bases short, with 13 bases between. This CDR3 spans 14 amino acids. Germline V gene sequence: CDR1 SNHLY, CDR2 FYNNEI. CDR3 protein: CASSLRSDTYEQYF. The CDR3 nucleotides read TGTGCCAGCAGTTTAAGATCGGATACCTACGAGCAGTACTTC.